A selection of T cell receptor beta chains follows, all from one sample in a study of blood T cell repertoires in COVID-19. The method was immunoSEQ multiplex PCR; TCRdb's version includes in-frame clones alone and lacks a portion of them. The repertoire includes a few hundred thousand clones, around 86% of them detected once, and roughly 1.6% sits in the top ten. The sequencing sample was made of PBMCs or T cells enriched from blood (not recorded which). The origin of the receptors is a woman aged 45-65 years who had recovered from COVID-19. Each CDR3 is given with its conserved first and last residue. The order of the fields is clone size, V gene, D gene, J gene, CDR3 length, CDR3 protein, CDR3 DNA. The D gene is left open where the match is weak. Clone size appears in some rows only: once, few, many, or a class for an expanded clone.

abundance: .; v_gene: TRBV2; d_gene: .; j_gene: TRBJ1-1; len: 15; CDR3aa: CASNQLQLMNTEAFF; CDR3nt: TGTGCCAGCAACCAATTACAGCTAATGAACACTGAAGCTTTCTTT
abundance: .; v_gene: TRBV30; d_gene: TRBD2; j_gene: TRBJ2-7; len: 16; CDR3aa: CAWSPLASGIRYEQYF; CDR3nt: TGTGCCTGGTCCCCCCTGGCTAGCGGGATACGCTACGAGCAGTACTTC
abundance: .; v_gene: TRBV4-3; d_gene: TRBD1; j_gene: TRBJ1-2; len: 12; CDR3aa: CASRGDRGGYTF; CDR3nt: TGCGCCAGCAGGGGGGACAGGGGAGGCTACACCTTC
abundance: .; v_gene: TRBV20-1; d_gene: .; j_gene: TRBJ1-4; len: 13; CDR3aa: CSASRVREEKLFF; CDR3nt: TGCAGTGCTAGTAGGGTGAGGGAAGAAAAACTGTTTTTT
abundance: .; v_gene: TRBV9; d_gene: TRBD2; j_gene: TRBJ2-3; len: 22; CDR3aa: CASSPDIGTSGSIPSSTDTQYF; CDR3nt: TGTGCCAGCAGCCCTGACATTGGGACTAGCGGGAGTATCCCCAGTAGCACAGATACGCAGTATTTT
abundance: .; v_gene: TRBV5-1; d_gene: TRBD1; j_gene: TRBJ1-1; len: 14; CDR3aa: CASSSNLDRGKAFF; CDR3nt: TGCGCCAGCAGCTCGAACCTGGACAGGGGAAAAGCTTTCTTT
abundance: .; v_gene: TRBV5-1; d_gene: TRBD1; j_gene: TRBJ1-4; len: 15; CDR3aa: CASSARTGDNEKLFF; CDR3nt: TGCGCCAGCAGCGCGCGGACAGGGGATAATGAAAAACTGTTTTTT
abundance: .; v_gene: TRBV19; d_gene: .; j_gene: TRBJ1-5; len: 14; CDR3aa: CASSLREAHQPQHF; CDR3nt: TGTGCCAGTAGTCTCCGGGAGGCCCATCAGCCCCAGCATTTT
abundance: .; v_gene: TRBV5-6; d_gene: .; j_gene: TRBJ1-1; len: 16; CDR3aa: CASSFSIRQGGTEAFF; CDR3nt: TGTGCCAGCAGCTTTTCTATCCGGCAGGGCGGCACTGAAGCTTTCTTT
abundance: .; v_gene: TRBV5-1; d_gene: TRBD1; j_gene: TRBJ2-1; len: 14; CDR3aa: CASSPGTGYNEQFF; CDR3nt: TGCGCCAGCAGCCCAGGGACAGGCTACAATGAGCAGTTCTTC
abundance: .; v_gene: TRBV5-3; d_gene: .; j_gene: TRBJ2-3; len: 14; CDR3aa: CARSLTPTTDTQYF; CDR3nt: TGTGCCAGAAGCCTGACACCAACGACAGATACGCAGTATTTT
abundance: .; v_gene: TRBV3-1/TRBV3-2; d_gene: TRBD1; j_gene: TRBJ1-5; len: 17; CDR3aa: CASSQDTGGYSGQPQHF; CDR3nt: TGTGCCAGCAGCCAAGATACAGGGGGCTATTCGGGTCAGCCCCAGCATTTT
abundance: .; v_gene: TRBV7-2; d_gene: .; j_gene: TRBJ2-7; len: 14; CDR3aa: CASSGGGTDYEQYF; CDR3nt: TGTGCCAGCAGCGGGGGCGGGACAGACTACGAGCAGTACTTC
abundance: .; v_gene: TRBV29-1; d_gene: .; j_gene: TRBJ1-1; len: 12; CDR3aa: CSVQGRNTEAFF; CDR3nt: TGCAGCGTTCAGGGGAGAAACACTGAAGCTTTCTTT
abundance: .; v_gene: TRBV9; d_gene: .; j_gene: TRBJ2-7; len: 14; CDR3aa: CASSVSWESYEQYF; CDR3nt: TGTGCCAGCAGCGTTTCATGGGAGTCCTACGAGCAGTACTTC
abundance: .; v_gene: TRBV6-2/TRBV6-3; d_gene: .; j_gene: TRBJ1-1; len: 14; CDR3aa: CASSLAVMNTEAFF; CDR3nt: TGTGCCAGCAGTCTAGCCGTTATGAACACTGAAGCTTTCTTT
abundance: once; v_gene: TRBV19; d_gene: .; j_gene: TRBJ2-7; len: 13; CDR3aa: CASSPTSSYEQYF; CDR3nt: TGTGCCAGTAGTCCAACCTCTAGCTACGAGCAGTACTTC
abundance: .; v_gene: TRBV5-8; d_gene: TRBD1; j_gene: TRBJ2-5; len: 15; CDR3aa: CASRDSGTGGRTQYF; CDR3nt: TGTGCCAGCAGAGACTCCGGGACAGGGGGCCGGACCCAGTACTTC
abundance: .; v_gene: TRBV6-2/TRBV6-3; d_gene: .; j_gene: TRBJ2-7; len: 12; CDR3aa: CASSYSFGEQYF; CDR3nt: TGTGCCAGCAGTTACTCGTTCGGCGAGCAGTACTTC
abundance: .; v_gene: TRBV6-5; d_gene: .; j_gene: TRBJ1-2; len: 14; CDR3aa: CAGGGRTITYGYTF; CDR3nt: TGTGCCGGTGGCGGACGGACTATAACCTATGGCTACACCTTC
abundance: .; v_gene: TRBV5-4; d_gene: TRBD1; j_gene: TRBJ1-2; len: 17; CDR3aa: CASSFLDRVITNYGYTF; CDR3nt: TGTGCCAGCAGCTTCCTGGACAGGGTGATAACTAACTATGGCTACACCTTC
abundance: .; v_gene: TRBV19; d_gene: TRBD1; j_gene: TRBJ1-4; len: 15; CDR3aa: CASSNPGQGFEELFF; CDR3nt: TGTGCCAGTAGTAACCCGGGACAGGGATTTGAGGAACTGTTTTTT
abundance: .; v_gene: TRBV29-1; d_gene: .; j_gene: TRBJ1-4; len: 15; CDR3aa: CSVEETGTSPGKLFF; CDR3nt: TGCAGCGTTGAAGAAACAGGGACATCCCCAGGAAAACTGTTTTTT
abundance: .; v_gene: TRBV5-1; d_gene: .; j_gene: TRBJ2-5; len: 14; CDR3aa: CASSPQGSAETQYF; CDR3nt: TGCGCCAGCAGCCCCCAGGGTTCGGCAGAGACCCAGTACTTC
abundance: .; v_gene: TRBV18; d_gene: TRBD2; j_gene: TRBJ2-3; len: 18; CDR3aa: CASLRPLLAGGPTDTQYF; CDR3nt: TGTGCCAGCTTACGCCCCCTTCTAGCGGGAGGGCCGACAGATACGCAGTATTTT
abundance: .; v_gene: TRBV4-3; d_gene: .; j_gene: TRBJ1-5; len: 14; CDR3aa: CASSQYQSNQPQHF; CDR3nt: TGCGCCAGCAGCCAATACCAGTCCAATCAGCCCCAGCATTTT
abundance: .; v_gene: TRBV28; d_gene: TRBD1; j_gene: TRBJ1-2; len: 14; CDR3aa: CASSFRDRVYGYTF; CDR3nt: TGTGCCAGCAGTTTCCGGGACAGGGTCTATGGCTACACCTTC
abundance: .; v_gene: TRBV10-3; d_gene: .; j_gene: TRBJ1-2; len: 13; CDR3aa: CAISQQGNYGYTF; CDR3nt: TGTGCCATTAGCCAACAGGGTAACTATGGCTACACCTTC